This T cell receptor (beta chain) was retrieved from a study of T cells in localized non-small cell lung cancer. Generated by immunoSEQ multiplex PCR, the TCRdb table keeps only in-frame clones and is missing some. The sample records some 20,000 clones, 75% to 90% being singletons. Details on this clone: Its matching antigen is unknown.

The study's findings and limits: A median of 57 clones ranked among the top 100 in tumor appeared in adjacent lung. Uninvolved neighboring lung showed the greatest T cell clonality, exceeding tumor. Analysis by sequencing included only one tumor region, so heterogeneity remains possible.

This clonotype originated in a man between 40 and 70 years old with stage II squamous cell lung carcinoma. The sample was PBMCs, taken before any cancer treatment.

The CDR3 nucleotides read TGTGCCAGTAGACCAAGACAGGGCGGAGATACGCAGTATTTT. Amino acids: CASRPRQGGDTQYF. The chain employs TRBV19 and TRBJ2-3; TRBD1 matches at 7 bases. Germline V gene sequence: CDR1 LNHDA, CDR2 SQIVND (reference sequence). V lost 6 bases to trimming and J lost 5 bases; unmatched junction nucleotides: 8. The CDR3 contains 14 residues. The whole variable domain, filled in from reference TRBV19 and TRBJ2-3, reads DGGITQSPKYLFRKEGQNVTLSCEQNLNHDAMYWYRQDPGQGLRLIYYSQIVNDFQKGDIAEGYSVSREKKESFPLTVTSAQKNPTAFYLCASRPRQGGDTQYFGPGTRLTVL.